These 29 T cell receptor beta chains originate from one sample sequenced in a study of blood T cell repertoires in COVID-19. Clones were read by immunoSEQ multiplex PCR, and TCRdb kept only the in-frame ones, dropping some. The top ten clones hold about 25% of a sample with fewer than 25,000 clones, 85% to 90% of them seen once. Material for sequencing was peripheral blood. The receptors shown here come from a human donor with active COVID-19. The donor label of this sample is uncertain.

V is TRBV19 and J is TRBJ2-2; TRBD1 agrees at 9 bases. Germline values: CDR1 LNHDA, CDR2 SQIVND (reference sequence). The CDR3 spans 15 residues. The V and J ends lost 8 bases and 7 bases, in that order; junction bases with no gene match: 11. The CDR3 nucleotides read TGTGCCAGTGAGGAGGACAGGGGTATTAGCGGGGAGCTGTTTTTT. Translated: CASEEDRGISGELFF.

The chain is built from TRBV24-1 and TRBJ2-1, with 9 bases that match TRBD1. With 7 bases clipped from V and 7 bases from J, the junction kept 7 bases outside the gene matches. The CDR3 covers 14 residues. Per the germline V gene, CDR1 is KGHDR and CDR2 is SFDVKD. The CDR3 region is CATSGTGSLNEQFF. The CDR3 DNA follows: TGTGCCACCAGCGGGACAGGGAGTTTGAATGAGCAGTTCTTC.

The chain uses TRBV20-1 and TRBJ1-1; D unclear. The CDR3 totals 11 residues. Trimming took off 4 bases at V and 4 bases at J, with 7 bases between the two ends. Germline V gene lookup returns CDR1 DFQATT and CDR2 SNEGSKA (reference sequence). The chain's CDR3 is CSAKTITEAFF. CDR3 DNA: TGCAGTGCTAAAACTATCACTGAAGCTTTCTTT.

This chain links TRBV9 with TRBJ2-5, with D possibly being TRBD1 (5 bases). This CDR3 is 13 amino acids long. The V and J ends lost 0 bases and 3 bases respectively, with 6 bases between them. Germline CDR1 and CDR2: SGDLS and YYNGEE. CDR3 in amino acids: CASSVEGKETQYF. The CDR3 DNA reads TGTGCCAGCAGCGTAGAGGGGAAAGAGACCCAGTACTTC.

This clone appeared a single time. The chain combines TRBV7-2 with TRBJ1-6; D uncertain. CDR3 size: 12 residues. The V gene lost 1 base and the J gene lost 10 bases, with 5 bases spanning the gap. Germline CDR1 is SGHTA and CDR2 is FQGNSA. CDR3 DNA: TGTGCCAGCAGCTTAGTAAGCTCACCCCTCCACTTT. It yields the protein CASSLVSSPLHF.

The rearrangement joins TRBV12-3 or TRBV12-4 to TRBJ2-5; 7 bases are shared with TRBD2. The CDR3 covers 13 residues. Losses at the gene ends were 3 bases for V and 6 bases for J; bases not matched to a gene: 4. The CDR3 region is CASSFEREKTQYF. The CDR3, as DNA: TGTGCCAGCAGTTTTGAGCGGGAAAAGACCCAGTACTTC.

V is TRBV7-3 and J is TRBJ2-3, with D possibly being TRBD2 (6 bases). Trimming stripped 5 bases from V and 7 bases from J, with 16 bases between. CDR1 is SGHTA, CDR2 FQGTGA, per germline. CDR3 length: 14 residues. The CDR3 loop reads CASSGGSPLYTQYF. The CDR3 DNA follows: TGTGCCAGCAGCGGGGGGTCCCCATTATATACGCAGTATTTT.

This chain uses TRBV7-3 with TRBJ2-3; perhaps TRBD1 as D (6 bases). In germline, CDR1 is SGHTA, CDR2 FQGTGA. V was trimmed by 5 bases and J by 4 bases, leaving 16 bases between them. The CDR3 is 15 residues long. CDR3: CASSPILGGSDTQYF. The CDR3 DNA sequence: TGTGCCAGCAGCCCCATACTAGGGGGATCAGATACGCAGTATTTT.

The CDR3 loop reads CASSKLGGTSTDTQYF. The DNA for the CDR3 is TGTGCCAGCAGCAAACTGGGGGGAACTAGCACAGATACGCAGTATTTT. This chain connects TRBV7-6 to TRBJ2-3; D is possibly TRBD2 (6 bases). Trimming removed 5 bases from V and 0 bases from J, with 15 bases in between. CDR3 length: 16 amino acids. CDR1 is SGHVS and CDR2 is FNYEAQ in the germline V gene.

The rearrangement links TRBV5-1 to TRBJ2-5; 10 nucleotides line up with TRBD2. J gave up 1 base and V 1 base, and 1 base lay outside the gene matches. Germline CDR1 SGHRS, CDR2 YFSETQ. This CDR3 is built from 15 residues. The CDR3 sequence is CASSLTSGVQETQYF. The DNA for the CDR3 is TGCGCCAGCAGCTTGACTAGCGGGGTCCAAGAGACCCAGTACTTC.

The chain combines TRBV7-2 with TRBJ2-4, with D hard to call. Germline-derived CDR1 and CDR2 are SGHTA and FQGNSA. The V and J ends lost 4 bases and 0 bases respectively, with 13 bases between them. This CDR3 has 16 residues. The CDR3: CASSSQEAEAKNIQYF. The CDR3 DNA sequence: TGTGCCAGCAGCTCCCAAGAAGCCGAAGCCAAAAACATTCAGTACTTC.

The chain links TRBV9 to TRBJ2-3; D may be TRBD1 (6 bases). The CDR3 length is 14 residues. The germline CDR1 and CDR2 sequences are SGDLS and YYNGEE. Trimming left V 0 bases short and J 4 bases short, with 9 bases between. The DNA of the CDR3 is TGTGCCAGCAGCGTAGCAGGGGTACCAGATACGCAGTATTTT. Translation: CASSVAGVPDTQYF.

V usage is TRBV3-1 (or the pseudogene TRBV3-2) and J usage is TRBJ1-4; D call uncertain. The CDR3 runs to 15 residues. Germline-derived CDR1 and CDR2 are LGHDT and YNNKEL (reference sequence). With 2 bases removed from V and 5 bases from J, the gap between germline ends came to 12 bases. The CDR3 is CASSQNPGKNEKLFF. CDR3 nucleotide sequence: TGTGCCAGCAGCCAAAATCCGGGAAAGAATGAAAAACTGTTTTTT.

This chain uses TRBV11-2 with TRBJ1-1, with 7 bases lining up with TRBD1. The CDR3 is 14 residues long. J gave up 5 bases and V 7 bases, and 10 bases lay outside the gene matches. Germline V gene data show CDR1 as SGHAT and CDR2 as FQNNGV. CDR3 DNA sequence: TGTGCCAGCACCCCGACAGGGCCGGCTACTGAAGCTTTCTTT. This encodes CASTPTGPATEAFF.

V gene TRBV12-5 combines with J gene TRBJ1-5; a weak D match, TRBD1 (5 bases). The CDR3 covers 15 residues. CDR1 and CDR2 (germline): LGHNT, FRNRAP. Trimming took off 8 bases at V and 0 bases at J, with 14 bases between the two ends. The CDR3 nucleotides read TGTGCTAGTTCTCAGGGCGATTATAGCAATCAGCCCCAGCATTTT. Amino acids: CASSQGDYSNQPQHF.

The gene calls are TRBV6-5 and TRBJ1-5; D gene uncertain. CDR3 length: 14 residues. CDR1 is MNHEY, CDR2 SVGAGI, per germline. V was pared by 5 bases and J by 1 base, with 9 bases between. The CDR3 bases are TGTGCCAGCAGTCGCGCCTCAAGCAATCAGCCCCAGCATTTT. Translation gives CASSRASSNQPQHF.

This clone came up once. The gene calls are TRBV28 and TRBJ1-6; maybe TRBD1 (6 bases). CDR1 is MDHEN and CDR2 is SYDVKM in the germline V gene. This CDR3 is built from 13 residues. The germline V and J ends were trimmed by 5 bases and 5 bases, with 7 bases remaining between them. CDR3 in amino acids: CASSDRNNSPLHF. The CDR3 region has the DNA TGTGCCAGCAGTGACAGGAATAATTCACCCCTCCACTTT.

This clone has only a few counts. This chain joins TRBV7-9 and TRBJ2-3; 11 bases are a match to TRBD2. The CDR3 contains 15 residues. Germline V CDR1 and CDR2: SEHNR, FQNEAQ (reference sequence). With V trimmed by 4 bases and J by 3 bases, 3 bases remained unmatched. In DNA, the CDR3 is TGTGCCAGCAGCTCGGGACTAGCGGTGACAGATACGCAGTATTTT. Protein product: CASSSGLAVTDTQYF.

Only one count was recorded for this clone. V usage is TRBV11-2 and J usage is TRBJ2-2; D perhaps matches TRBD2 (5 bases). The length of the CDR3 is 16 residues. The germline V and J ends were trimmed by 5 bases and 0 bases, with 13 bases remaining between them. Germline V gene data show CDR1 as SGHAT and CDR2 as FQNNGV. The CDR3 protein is CASSPRTYPNTGELFF. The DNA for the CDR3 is TGTGCCAGCAGCCCGCGGACTTATCCGAACACCGGGGAGCTGTTTTTT.

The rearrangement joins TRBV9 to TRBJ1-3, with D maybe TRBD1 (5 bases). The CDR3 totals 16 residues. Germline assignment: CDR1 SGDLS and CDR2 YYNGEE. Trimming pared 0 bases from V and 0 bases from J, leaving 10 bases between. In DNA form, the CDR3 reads TGTGCCAGCAGCGTAGTAGGGGACTTCTCTGGAAACACCATATATTTT. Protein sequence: CASSVVGDFSGNTIYF.

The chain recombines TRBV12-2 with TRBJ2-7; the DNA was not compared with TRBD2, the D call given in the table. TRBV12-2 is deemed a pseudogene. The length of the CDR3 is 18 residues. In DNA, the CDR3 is TGTGCAAGTCGCCACCCCGTGGGTAGCGGGAGACATTCCTACGAGCAGTACTTC. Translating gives CASRHPVGSGRHSYEQYF.

The CDR3 DNA reads TGTGCCAGTAGTATGGACAGGGGGGACCTGGTGGGCTACACCTTC. Its translation: CASSMDRGDLVGYTF. The rearrangement uses TRBV19 and TRBJ1-2, with TRBD1 matching over 10 bases. V lost 3 bases to trimming and J lost 8 bases; unmatched junction nucleotides: 9. Germline CDR1 reads LNHDA; CDR2 reads SQIVND (reference sequence). The CDR3 consists of 15 residues.

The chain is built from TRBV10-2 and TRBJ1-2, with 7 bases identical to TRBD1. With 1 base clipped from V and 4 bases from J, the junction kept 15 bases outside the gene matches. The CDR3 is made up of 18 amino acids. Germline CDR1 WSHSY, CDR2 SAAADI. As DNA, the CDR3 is TGCGCCAGCAGTGAGTATTGGCCCGACAGGGCTCTAGCCTATGGCTACACCTTC. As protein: CASSEYWPDRALAYGYTF.

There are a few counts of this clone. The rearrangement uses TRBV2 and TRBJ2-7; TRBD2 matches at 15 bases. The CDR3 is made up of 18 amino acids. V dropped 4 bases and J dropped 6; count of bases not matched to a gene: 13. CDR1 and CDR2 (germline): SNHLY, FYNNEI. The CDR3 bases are TGTGCCAGCAGTGTTGTTGGACTAGCGGGGGGGCTCCGCTCCGAGCAGTACTTC. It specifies CASSVVGLAGGLRSEQYF. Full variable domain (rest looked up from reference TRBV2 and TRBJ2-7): EPEVTQTPSHQVTQMGQEVILRCVPISNHLYFYWYRQILGQKVEFLVSFYNNEISEKSEIFDDQFSVERPDGSNFTLKIRSTKLEDSAMYFCASSVVGLAGGLRSEQYFGPGTRLTVT.

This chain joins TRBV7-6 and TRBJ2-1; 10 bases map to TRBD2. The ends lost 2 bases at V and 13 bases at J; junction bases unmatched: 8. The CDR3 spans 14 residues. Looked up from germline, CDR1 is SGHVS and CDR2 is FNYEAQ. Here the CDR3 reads CASSLLTSGELQFF. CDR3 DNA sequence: TGTGCCAGCAGCTTACTAACTAGCGGGGAACTTCAGTTCTTC.

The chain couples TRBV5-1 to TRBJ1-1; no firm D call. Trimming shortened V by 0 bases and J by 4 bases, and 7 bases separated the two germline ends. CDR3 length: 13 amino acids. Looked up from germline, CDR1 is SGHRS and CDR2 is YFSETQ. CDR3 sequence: CASSLAGSTEAFF. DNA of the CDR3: TGCGCCAGCAGCTTGGCGGGGAGCACTGAAGCTTTCTTT.

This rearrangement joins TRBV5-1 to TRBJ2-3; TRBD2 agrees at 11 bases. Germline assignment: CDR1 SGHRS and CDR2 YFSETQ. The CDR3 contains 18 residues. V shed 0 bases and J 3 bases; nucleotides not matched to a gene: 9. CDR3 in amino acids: CASSLAVLAGASTDTQYF. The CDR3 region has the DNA TGCGCCAGCAGCTTGGCCGTACTAGCGGGAGCCTCTACAGATACGCAGTATTTT. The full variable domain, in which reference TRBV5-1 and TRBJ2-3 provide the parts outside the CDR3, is KAGVTQTPRYLIKTRGQQVTLSCSPISGHRSVSWYQQTPGQGLQFLFEYFSETQRNKGNFPGRFSGRQFSNSRSEMNVSTLELGDSALYLCASSLAVLAGASTDTQYFGPGTRLTVL.

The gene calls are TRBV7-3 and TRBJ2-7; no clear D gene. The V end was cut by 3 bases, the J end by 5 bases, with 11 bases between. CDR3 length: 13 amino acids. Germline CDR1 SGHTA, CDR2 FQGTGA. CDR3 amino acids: CASSFRGADEQYF. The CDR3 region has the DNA TGTGCCAGCAGCTTTCGAGGCGCGGACGAGCAGTACTTC.

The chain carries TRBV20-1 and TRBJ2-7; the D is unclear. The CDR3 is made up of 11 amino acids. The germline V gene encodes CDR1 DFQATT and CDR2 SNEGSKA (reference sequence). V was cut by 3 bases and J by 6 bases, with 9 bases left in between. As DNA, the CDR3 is TGCAGTGCTAGTTCGCAGTCCGAGCAGTACTTC. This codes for CSASSQSEQYF.